The 2 T cell receptor beta chains below come from one sample, sequenced in a study of T-cell reconstitution after alpha-beta-depleted transplantation in children listed by TCRdb under 2016. To prepare the library, PCR was applied. These reads were obtained on an Illumina HiSeq 2500. TCR libraries were prepared with molecular barcoding, using unique molecular identifiers to normalize TCRbeta repertoire quantification. TCRdb handled the public reads itself, with Q25 trimming in fastp and clone calling in MiXCR, and kept productive beta chains. Rows are unified per CDR3 protein, each entry keeping the most common DNA and genes. Within this sample are about 240,000 distinct CDR3 sequences, with 9.5% to 15% of them counted one time only. The ten largest clones take up approximately 2.4% of the sample. The specimen comprised PBMCs from the stem cell graft donor, sampled from the stem cell graft. The receptors come from a human donor who donated a stem cell graft to a child with acute lymphoblastic leukemia.

This clonotype came up many times. V usage is TRBV6-5 and J usage is TRBJ2-7; TRBD2 aligns across 7 bases. Trimming at V came to 9 bases and at J to 3 bases, leaving 8 bases not matched to a gene. The CDR3 totals 13 residues. CDR1 and CDR2 from the germline V gene are MNHEY and SVGAGI. CDR3 residues: CASFGTTHYEQYF. In DNA form, the CDR3 reads TGTGCCAGTTTTGGGACTACCCACTACGAGCAGTACTTC.

In this sample, this clonotype turned up many times. The chain couples TRBV20-1 to TRBJ2-3; D possibly corresponds to TRBD2 (6 bases). Germline assignment: CDR1 DFQATT and CDR2 SNEGSKA (reference sequence). This CDR3 has 15 residues. V was pared by 1 base and J by 3 bases, with 14 bases between. The DNA of the CDR3 is TGCAGTGCTAGAGCCTACCGGGAGTCAACAGATACGCAGTATTTT. This codes for CSARAYRESTDTQYF.